This T cell receptor beta chain emerged from a study of T cells after yellow fever vaccination. General study results and limits: A large majority of primary-vaccination clones showed up again after the booster (approximately 96% CD4, approximately 90% CD8).

This clonotype appeared a few times. TCRdb fed the 5' RACE reads into MiXCR, producing one record per CDR3 protein. The sample yields about 50,000 distinct CDR3 sequences, about 5.2% seen once. This CDR3 spans 15 amino acids. Trimming at V came to 5 bases and at J to 5 bases, leaving 5 bases not matched to a gene. CDR1 and CDR2 (germline): SNHLY, FYNNEI. Sequenced here: PBMCs, either bulk or a sorted T-cell subset (CD4+, CD8+, memory, or dextramer-sorted; not recorded which), sampled on the day of the yellow fever booster vaccination. The V and J genes are TRBV2 and TRBJ2-2; 10 bases line up with TRBD2. The receptor was derived from a man between 18 and 29 years old who received the YFV17D yellow fever vaccine. The CDR3 DNA is TGTGCCAGCAGTAGTAGCGGGGGGTCGACCGGGGAGCTGTTTTTT. This gives the protein CASSSSGGSTGELFF. The full variable domain, completed using reference TRBV2 and TRBJ2-2, is EPEVTQTPSHQVTQMGQEVILRCVPISNHLYFYWYRQILGQKVEFLVSFYNNEISEKSEIFDDQFSVERPDGSNFTLKIRSTKLEDSAMYFCASSSSGGSTGELFFGEGSRLTVL.